The present T cell receptor beta chain was sequenced within a study of response to subunit inactivated influenza vaccine. In TCRdb, the RT-PCR reads were re-called with MiXCR into one record per CDR3 protein. The data contain hundreds of thousands of distinct CDR3 sequences, 12% of them singletons. Regarding the study as a whole: The authors proposed limited new T cell recruitment per seasonal influenza vaccination.

This clonotype was counted a few times. No antigen is known for it. CDR3 size: 15 residues. The V end lost 5 bases, the J end lost 3 bases, and 16 bases lay between the germline ends. This receptor was taken from a man in his fifties who received an inactivated influenza vaccine. The sequencing here drew on PBMCs from blood, taken on the day of vaccination. The J gene is TRBJ2-5, the V gene TRBV12-3 or TRBV12-4; possible D gene TRBD2, 6 bases. The CDR3 coding sequence is TGTGCCAGCAGTGCCCAGGGCCTAGCGAAAGAGACCCAGTACTTC. This translates into CASSAQGLAKETQYF.